There are a few counts of the clone carrying this TCR beta chain. What it binds is not known. This CDR3 has 13 residues. The V gene lost 6 bases and the J gene lost 6 bases, with 9 bases spanning the gap. The germline CDR1 and CDR2 sequences are MDHEN and SYDVKM. The data originate from a study of T-cell memory formation after mild COVID-19. MiXCR, run by TCRdb on the 5' RACE reads, gives a single entry per CDR3 protein. The repertoire consists of approximately 60,000 distinct CDR3 sequences, with about 9.4% occurring once and the leading ten covering 1% to 1.4%. Study conclusions and caveats: Clones that contracted clustered mainly in CM and EM if CD4+ and in EMRA if CD8+.

The chain employs TRBV28 and TRBJ1-6; D is ambiguous. The material sequenced was PBMCs or a T cell subset sorted from them (not recorded which). The source is a man aged 18-30 years who had mild COVID-19 (a few samples of this study predate the infection). Cell type and time point are not known. For the CDR3, the DNA is TGTGCCAGCAGCCCTTCACCTAATTCACCCCTCCACTTT. Amino acid sequence: CASSPSPNSPLHF. The variable domain in full, with the rest retrieved from reference TRBV28 and TRBJ1-6, is DVKVTQSSRYLVKRTGEKVFLECVQDMDHENMFWYRQDPGLGLRLIYFSYDVKMKEKGDIPEGYSVSREKKERFSLILESASTNQTSMYLCASSPSPNSPLHFGNGTRLTVT.